This is a list of T cell receptor beta chains from one sample in a study of STAT3 mutations in large granular lymphocyte leukemia. Clones were sequenced by immunoSEQ multiplex PCR, and TCRdb holds only the in-frame ones, with some missing. The table shows about 15,000 clones, with roughly 90% occurring only once. The specimen sequenced was peripheral blood mononuclear cells. The origin of the receptors is a man aged 35 to 55 with T-cell large granular lymphocyte leukemia. Some clones in this sample may be carry-over from other donors' samples. Each CDR3 is given with its conserved first and last residue. Each record gives: V gene, J gene, D gene, CDR3 protein, CDR3 DNA. D genes are given only for firm matches.

TRBV29-1	TRBJ2-1	.	CSVPVQGGQFF	TGCAGCGTACCAGTACAAGGAGGGCAGTTCTTC
TRBV5-6	TRBJ2-5	.	CASSHWTVDQETQYF	TGTGCCAGCAGCCACTGGACAGTCGACCAAGAGACCCAGTACTTC
TRBV29-1	TRBJ1-2	.	CSVDGTADGYTF	TGCAGCGTTGACGGGACGGCTGATGGCTACACCTTC
TRBV6-5	TRBJ1-5	.	CASSYSENNQPQHF	TGTGCCAGCAGTTACTCGGAAAATAATCAGCCCCAGCATTTT
TRBV19	TRBJ2-2	TRBD1	CASSDRGYTGELFF	TGTGCCAGCAGCGACAGGGGGTACACCGGGGAGCTGTTTTTT
TRBV7-2	TRBJ1-2	.	CASSLAMSARNYGYTF	TGTGCCAGCAGCTTGGCCATGTCGGCCAGAAACTATGGCTACACCTTC
TRBV7-9	TRBJ2-3	TRBD2	CASSISGAGDTQYF	TGTGCCAGCAGCATTAGCGGGGCAGGGGATACGCAGTATTTT
TRBV18	TRBJ2-6	TRBD1	CASSRTGPLLGANVLTF	TGTGCCAGCTCCCGGACAGGGCCACTCTTGGGGGCCAACGTCCTGACTTTC
TRBV7-9	TRBJ1-6	.	CASSLVLQSSYNSPLHF	TGTGCCAGCAGCTTAGTTTTGCAGAGCTCCTATAATTCACCCCTCCACTTT
TRBV6-6	TRBJ2-5	TRBD2	CASTSTSGVETQYF	TGTGCCAGCACATCGACTAGCGGGGTGGAGACCCAGTACTTC
TRBV7-9	TRBJ1-1	.	CASSLGGLGTEAFF	TGTGCCAGCAGCTTGGGGGGCCTGGGCACTGAAGCTTTCTTT
TRBV28	TRBJ1-2	.	CASGLKDYGYTF	TGTGCCAGCGGCCTCAAGGACTATGGCTACACCTTC
TRBV28	TRBJ1-1	.	CASSRTAGNMNTEAFF	TGTGCCAGCAGTCGGACAGCCGGCAATATGAACACTGAAGCTTTCTTT
TRBV18	TRBJ1-1	TRBD1	CASSPPSQGGTEAFF	TGTGCCAGCTCACCACCCTCACAGGGGGGCACTGAAGCTTTCTTT
TRBV20-1	TRBJ1-2	.	CSAGEKYGYTF	TGCAGTGCGGGGGAGAAGTATGGCTACACCTTC
TRBV6-5	TRBJ1-1	.	CASSYSPYRVTEAFF	TGTGCCAGCAGTTACTCGCCCTACAGGGTCACTGAAGCTTTCTTT